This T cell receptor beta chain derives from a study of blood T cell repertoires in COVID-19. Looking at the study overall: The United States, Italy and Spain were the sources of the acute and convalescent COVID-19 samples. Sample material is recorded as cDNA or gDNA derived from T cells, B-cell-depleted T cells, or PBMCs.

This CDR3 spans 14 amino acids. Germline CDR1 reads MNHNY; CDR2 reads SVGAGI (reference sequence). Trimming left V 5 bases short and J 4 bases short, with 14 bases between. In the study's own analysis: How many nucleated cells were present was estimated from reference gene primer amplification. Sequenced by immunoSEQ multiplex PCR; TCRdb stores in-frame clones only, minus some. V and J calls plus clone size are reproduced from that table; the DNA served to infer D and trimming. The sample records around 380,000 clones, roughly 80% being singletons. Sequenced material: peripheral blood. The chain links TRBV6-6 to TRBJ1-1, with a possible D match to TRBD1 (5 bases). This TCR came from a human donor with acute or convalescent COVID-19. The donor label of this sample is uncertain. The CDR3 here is CASSRSGGGTEAFF. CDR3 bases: TGTGCCAGCAGTCGATCGGGCGGGGGCACTGAAGCTTTCTTT.